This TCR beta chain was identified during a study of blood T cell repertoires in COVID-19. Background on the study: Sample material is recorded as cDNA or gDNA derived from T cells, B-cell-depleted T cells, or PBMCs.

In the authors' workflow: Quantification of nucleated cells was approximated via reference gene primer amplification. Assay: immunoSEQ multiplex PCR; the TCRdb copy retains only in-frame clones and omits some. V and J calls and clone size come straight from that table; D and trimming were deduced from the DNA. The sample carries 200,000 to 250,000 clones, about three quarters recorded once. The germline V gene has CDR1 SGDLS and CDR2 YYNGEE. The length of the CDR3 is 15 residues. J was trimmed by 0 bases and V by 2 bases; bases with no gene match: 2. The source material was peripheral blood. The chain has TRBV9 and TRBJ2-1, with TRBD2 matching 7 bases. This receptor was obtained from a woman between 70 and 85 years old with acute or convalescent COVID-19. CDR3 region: CASSVLAVSYNEQFF. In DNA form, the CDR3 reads TGTGCCAGCAGCGTTCTAGCGGTCTCCTACAATGAGCAGTTCTTC.